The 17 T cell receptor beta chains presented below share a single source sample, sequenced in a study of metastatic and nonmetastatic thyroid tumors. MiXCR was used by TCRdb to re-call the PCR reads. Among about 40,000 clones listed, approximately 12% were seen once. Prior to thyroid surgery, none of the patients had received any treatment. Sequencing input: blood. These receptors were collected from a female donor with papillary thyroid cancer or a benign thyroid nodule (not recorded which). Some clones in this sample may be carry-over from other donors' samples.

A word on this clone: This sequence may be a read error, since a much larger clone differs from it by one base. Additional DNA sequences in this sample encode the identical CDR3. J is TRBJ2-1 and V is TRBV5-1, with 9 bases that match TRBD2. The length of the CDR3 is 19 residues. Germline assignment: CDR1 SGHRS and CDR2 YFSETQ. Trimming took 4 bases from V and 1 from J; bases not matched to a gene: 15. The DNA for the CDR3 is TGCGCCAGCAGCAAGGGATCCGGAACTAGCGGGTATTCCTACAATGAGCAGTTCTTC. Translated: CASSKGSGTSGYSYNEQFF.

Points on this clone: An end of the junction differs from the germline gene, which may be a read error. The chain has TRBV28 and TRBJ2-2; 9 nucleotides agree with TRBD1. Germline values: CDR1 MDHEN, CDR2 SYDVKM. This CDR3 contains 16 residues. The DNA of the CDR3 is TGTGCCAGCAGTCGTCGGACAGGGGTCCCCACCGTGGAGCTGTTTTTT. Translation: CASSRRTGVPTVELFF. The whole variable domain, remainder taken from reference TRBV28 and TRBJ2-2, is DVKVTQSSRYLVKRTGEKVFLECVQDMDHENMFWYRQDPGLGLRLIYFSYDVKMKEKGDIPEGYSVSREKKERFSLILESASTNQTSMYLCASSRRTGVPTVELFFGEGSRLTVL.

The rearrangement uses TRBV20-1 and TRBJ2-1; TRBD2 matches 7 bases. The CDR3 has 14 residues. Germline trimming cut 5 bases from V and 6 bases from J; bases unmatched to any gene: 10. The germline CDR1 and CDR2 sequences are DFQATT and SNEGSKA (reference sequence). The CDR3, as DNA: TGCAGTGCTGGCCGGGCTAGCGGCCCCAATGAGCAGTTCTTC. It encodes CSAGRASGPNEQFF.

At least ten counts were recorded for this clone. In DNA form, the CDR3 reads TGCGCCAGCAGCCGATCGGGGGGAAGGGAGCCCCAGCATTTT. Translated, it gives CASSRSGGREPQHF. This chain joins TRBV4-1 and TRBJ1-5; a possible D gene is TRBD1 (5 bases). Germline lookup yields CDR1 MGHRA and CDR2 YSYEKL. V was clipped by 4 bases and J by 8 bases, with 15 bases between them. The CDR3 covers 14 residues.

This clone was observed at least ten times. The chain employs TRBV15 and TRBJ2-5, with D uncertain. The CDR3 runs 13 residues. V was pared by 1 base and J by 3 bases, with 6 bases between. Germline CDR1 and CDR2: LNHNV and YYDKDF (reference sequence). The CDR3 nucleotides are TGTGCCACCAGCAGAGGCGGTGAAGAGACCCAGTACTTC. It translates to CATSRGGEETQYF.

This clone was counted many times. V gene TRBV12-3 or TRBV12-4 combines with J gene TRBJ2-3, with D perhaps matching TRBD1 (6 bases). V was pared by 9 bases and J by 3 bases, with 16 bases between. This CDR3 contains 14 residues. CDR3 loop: CASSPDRWTDTQYF. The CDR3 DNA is TGTGCCAGTAGCCCTGACAGGTGGACAGATACGCAGTATTTT.

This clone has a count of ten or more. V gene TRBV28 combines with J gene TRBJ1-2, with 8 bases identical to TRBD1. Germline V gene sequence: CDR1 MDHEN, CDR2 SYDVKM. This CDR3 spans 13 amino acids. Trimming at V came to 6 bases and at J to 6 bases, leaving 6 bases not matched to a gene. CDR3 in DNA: TGTGCCAGCAGCTCAGGGGGCGCGGATGGCTACACCTTC. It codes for CASSSGGADGYTF.

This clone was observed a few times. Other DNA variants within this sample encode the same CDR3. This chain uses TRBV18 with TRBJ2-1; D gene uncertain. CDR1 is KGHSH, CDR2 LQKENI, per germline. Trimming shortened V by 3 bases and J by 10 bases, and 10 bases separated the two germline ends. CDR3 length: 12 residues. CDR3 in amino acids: CASSPRPHEQFF. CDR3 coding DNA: TGTGCCAGCTCACCCCGGCCCCACGAGCAGTTCTTC.

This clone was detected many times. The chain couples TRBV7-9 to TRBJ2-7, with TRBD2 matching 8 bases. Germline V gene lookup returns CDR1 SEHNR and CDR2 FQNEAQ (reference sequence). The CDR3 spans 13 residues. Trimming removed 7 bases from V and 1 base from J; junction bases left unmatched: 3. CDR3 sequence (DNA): TGTGCCAGCACCTCGGGAGGGTCCTACGAGCAGTACTTC. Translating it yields CASTSGGSYEQYF.

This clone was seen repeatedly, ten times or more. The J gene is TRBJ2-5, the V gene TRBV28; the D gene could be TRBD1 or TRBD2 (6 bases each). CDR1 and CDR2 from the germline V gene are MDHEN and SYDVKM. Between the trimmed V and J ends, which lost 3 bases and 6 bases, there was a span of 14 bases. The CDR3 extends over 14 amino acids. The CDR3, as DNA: TGTGCCAGCAGTTTGATGGGGGCGGGAAAGACCCAGTACTTC. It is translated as CASSLMGAGKTQYF. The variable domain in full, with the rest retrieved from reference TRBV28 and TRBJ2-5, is DVKVTQSSRYLVKRTGEKVFLECVQDMDHENMFWYRQDPGLGLRLIYFSYDVKMKEKGDIPEGYSVSREKKERFSLILESASTNQTSMYLCASSLMGAGKTQYFGPGTRLLVL.

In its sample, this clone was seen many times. The CDR3 sequence is CAWTGTGELFF. The CDR3 DNA follows: TGTGCCTGGACTGGGACCGGGGAGCTGTTTTTT. This chain connects TRBV30 to TRBJ2-2; D ambiguous. The CDR3 consists of 11 residues. CDR1 GTSNPN and CDR2 SVGIG come from the germline V gene (reference sequence). With 4 bases removed from V and 5 bases from J, the gap between germline ends came to 5 bases.

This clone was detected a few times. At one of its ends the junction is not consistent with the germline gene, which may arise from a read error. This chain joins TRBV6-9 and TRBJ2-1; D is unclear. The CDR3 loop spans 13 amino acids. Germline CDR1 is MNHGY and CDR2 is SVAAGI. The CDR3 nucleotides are TGCGCCAGCAGCGTGGGGTTTGAGGATGAGCAGTTCTTC. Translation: CASSVGFEDEQFF.

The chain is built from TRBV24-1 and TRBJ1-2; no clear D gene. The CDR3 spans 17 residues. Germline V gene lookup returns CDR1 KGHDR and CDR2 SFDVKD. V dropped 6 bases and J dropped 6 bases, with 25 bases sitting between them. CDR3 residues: CATSSLHKCGAGDGYTF. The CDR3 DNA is TGTGCCACCAGTTCCCTCCATAAGTGTGGCGCAGGAGATGGCTACACCTTC.

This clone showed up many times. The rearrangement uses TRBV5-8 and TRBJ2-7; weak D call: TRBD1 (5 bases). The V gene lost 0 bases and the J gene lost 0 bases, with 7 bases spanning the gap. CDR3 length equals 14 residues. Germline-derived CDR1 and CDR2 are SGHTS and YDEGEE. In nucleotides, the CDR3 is TGTGCCAGCAGCTTGGGTCAGGGCTCCTACGAGCAGTACTTC. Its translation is CASSLGQGSYEQYF.

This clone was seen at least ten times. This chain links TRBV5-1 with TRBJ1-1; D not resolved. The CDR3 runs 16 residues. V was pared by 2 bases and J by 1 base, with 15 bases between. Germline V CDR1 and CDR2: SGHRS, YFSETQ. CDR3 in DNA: TGCGCCAGCAGCTTAGGACTGGTCAGTGGGAACACTGAAGCTTTCTTT. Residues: CASSLGLVSGNTEAFF.

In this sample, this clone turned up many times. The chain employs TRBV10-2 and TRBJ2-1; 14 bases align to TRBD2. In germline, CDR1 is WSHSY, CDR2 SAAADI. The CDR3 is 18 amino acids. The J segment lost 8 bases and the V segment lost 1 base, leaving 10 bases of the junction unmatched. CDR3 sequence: CASSEFTGTSGRNDEQFF. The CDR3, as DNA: TGCGCCAGCAGTGAGTTTACCGGGACTAGCGGGAGAAATGATGAGCAGTTCTTC.

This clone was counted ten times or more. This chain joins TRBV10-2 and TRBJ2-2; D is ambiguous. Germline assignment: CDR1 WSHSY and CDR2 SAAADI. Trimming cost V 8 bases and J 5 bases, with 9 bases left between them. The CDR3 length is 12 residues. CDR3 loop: CASQLLTGELFF. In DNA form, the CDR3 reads TGCGCCAGCCAACTATTGACCGGGGAGCTGTTTTTT.